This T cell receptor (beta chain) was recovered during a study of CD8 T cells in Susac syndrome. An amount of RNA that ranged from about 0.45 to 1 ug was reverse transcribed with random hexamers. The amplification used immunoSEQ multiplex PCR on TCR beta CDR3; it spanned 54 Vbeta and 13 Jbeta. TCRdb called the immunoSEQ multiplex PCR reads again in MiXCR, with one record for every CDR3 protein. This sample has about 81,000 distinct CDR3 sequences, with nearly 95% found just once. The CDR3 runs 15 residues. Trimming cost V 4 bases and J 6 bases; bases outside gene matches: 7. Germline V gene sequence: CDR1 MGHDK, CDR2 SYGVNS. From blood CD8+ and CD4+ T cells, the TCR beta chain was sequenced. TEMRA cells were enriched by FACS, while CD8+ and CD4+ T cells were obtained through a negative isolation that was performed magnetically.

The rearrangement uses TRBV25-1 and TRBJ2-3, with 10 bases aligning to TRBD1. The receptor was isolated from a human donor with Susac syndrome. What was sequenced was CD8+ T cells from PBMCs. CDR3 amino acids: CASSALGQGEDTQYF. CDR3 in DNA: TGTGCCAGCAGTGCCCTAGGACAGGGGGAGGATACGCAGTATTTT.